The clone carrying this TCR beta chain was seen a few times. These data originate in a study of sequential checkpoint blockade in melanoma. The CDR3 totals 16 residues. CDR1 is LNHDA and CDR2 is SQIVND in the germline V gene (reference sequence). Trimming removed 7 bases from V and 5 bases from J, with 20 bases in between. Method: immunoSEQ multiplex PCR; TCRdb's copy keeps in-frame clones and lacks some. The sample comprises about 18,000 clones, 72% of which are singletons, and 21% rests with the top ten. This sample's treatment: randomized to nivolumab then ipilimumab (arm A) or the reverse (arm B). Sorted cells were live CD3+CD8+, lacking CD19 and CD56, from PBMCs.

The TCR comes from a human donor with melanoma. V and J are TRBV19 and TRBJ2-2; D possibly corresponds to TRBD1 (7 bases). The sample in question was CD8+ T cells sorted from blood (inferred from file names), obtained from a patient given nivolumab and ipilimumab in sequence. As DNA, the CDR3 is TGTGCCAGTAACCTAGTGGTGACAGGGAGGACCGGGGAGCTGTTTTTT. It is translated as CASNLVVTGRTGELFF.